This T cell receptor beta chain was identified during a study of blood T cell repertoires in COVID-19. As for the study in general: PBMCs, B-cell-depleted T cells, or T cells were the source of the cDNA or gDNA that made up the material.

Original processing methods: Amplified reference gene primers provided the basis for estimating nucleated cell counts. Repertoires were generated with immunoSEQ multiplex PCR, while TCRdb's copy carries only in-frame clones and drops some. The DNA gave D and trimming, while V, J and clone size come from that table. The sample contains roughly 35,000 clones, approximately 80% of which appear only once. The CDR3 runs to 16 residues. V dropped 0 bases and J dropped 5 bases, with 17 bases sitting between them. Germline V lookup: CDR1 SGHNT, CDR2 YYREEE (reference sequence). What was sequenced was peripheral blood. The rearrangement joins TRBV5-4 to TRBJ1-2, with D unresolved. This TCR was recovered from a man aged 70 or older with acute or convalescent COVID-19. This CDR3 is CASSLGGNFGRYGYTF. Here the CDR3 DNA reads TGTGCCAGCAGCTTGGGCGGGAATTTCGGGCGATATGGCTACACCTTC.